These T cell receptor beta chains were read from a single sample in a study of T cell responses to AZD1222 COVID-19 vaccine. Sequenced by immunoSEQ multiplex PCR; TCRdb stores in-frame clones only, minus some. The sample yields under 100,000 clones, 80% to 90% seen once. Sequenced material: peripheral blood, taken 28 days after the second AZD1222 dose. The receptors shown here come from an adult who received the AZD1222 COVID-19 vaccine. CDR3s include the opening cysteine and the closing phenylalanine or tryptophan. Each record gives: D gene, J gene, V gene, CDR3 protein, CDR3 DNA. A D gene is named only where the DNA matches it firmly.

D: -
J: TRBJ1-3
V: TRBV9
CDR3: CASSVRGSSGNTIYF
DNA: TGTGCCAGCAGCGTAAGGGGGAGCTCTGGAAACACCATATATTTT

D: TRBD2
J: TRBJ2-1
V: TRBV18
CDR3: CASSPPLAASSYNEQFF
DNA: TGTGCCAGCTCACCCCCGCTAGCGGCAAGCTCCTACAATGAGCAGTTCTTC

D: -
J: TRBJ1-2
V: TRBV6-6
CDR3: CASSNSGVGGYTF
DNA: TGTGCCAGCAGTAATTCAGGGGTAGGAGGCTACACCTTC

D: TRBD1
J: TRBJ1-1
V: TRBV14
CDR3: CASSHRTGRTEAFF
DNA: TGTGCCAGCAGCCACCGGACAGGGAGGACCGAAGCTTTCTTT

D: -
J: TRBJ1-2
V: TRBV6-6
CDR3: CASSFQLGTEYGYTF
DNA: TGTGCCAGCAGTTTCCAACTAGGGACTGAATATGGCTACACCTTC

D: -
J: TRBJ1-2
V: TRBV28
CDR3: CASTNRAGVSYGYTF
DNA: TGTGCCAGCACCAATCGAGCGGGTGTGAGCTATGGCTACACCTTC

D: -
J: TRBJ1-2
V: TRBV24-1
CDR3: CATSDNLNYGYTF
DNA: TGTGCCACCAGTGACAATCTCAACTATGGCTACACCTTC

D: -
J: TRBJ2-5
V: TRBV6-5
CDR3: CASSYAGKGETQYF
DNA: TGTGCCAGCAGTTACGCGGGCAAGGGAGAGACCCAGTACTTC

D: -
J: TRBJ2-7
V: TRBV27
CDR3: CASSPGPYEQYF
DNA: TGTGCCAGCAGTCCTGGCCCATACGAGCAGTACTTC

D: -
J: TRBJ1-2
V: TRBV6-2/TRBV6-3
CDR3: CASSPDLYGYTF
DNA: TGTGCCAGCAGCCCTGACCTCTATGGCTACACCTTC

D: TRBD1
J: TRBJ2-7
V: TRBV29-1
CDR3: CSVPTTGADEQYF
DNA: TGCAGCGTGCCTACCACAGGGGCCGACGAGCAGTACTTC

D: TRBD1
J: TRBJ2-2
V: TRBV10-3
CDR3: CAIGGQGVAGELFF
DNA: TGTGCCATCGGTGGACAGGGGGTGGCCGGGGAGCTGTTTTTT

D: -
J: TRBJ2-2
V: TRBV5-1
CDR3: CASSLVLAGELFF
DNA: TGCGCCAGCAGCTTGGTACTTGCCGGGGAGCTGTTTTTT